Following are 22 T cell receptor beta chains from one sample sequenced in a study of blood T cell repertoires in COVID-19. Sequencing was performed with immunoSEQ multiplex PCR; in TCRdb, only in-frame clones are kept and a portion is missing. The top ten hold 27% of the sample, which has about 250,000 clones, 65% to 85% seen once. Material for sequencing was peripheral blood. These receptors came from a middle-aged man with acute or convalescent COVID-19.

The rearrangement links TRBV15 to TRBJ2-3; 13 positions agree with TRBD2. Trimming at V came to 5 bases and at J to 1 base, leaving 12 bases not matched to a gene. Germline CDR1 is LNHNV and CDR2 is YYDKDF (reference sequence). The CDR3 extends over 19 amino acids. CDR3 residues: CATSWSGLAGFLGTDTQYF. In DNA form, the CDR3 reads TGTGCCACCAGCTGGTCGGGACTAGCGGGATTCCTGGGCACAGATACGCAGTATTTT. Complete variable domain (other parts from reference TRBV15 and TRBJ2-3): DAMVIQNPRYQVTQFGKPVTLSCSQTLNHNVMYWYQQKSSQAPKLLFHYYDKDFNNEADTPDNFQSRRPNTSFCFLDIRSPGLGDTAMYLCATSWSGLAGFLGTDTQYFGPGTRLTVL.

This clone was observed a few times. V gene TRBV25-1 combines with J gene TRBJ1-2, with 8 nucleotides matching TRBD1. The V gene end was trimmed by 7 bases and the J gene end by 2 bases; junction bases not matched to a gene: 3. CDR3 length: 13 residues. The germline CDR1 and CDR2 sequences are MGHDK and SYGVNS. Here the CDR3 reads CASTRGLNYGYTF. The CDR3 DNA is TGTGCCAGCACCAGGGGGCTAAACTATGGCTACACCTTC.

The chain is built from TRBV12-5 and TRBJ2-7; maybe TRBD2 (6 bases). V shed 5 bases and J shed 2 bases, with 13 bases lying between them. Per germline, CDR1 LGHNT and CDR2 FRNRAP. The CDR3 sequence is 14 residues long. The CDR3 DNA reads as TGTGCTAGTGGTGGGACCGGGAGCCCCTACGAGCAGTACTTC. As protein: CASGGTGSPYEQYF.

This chain uses TRBV7-2 with TRBJ2-2; 7 bases agree with TRBD1. CDR1 is SGHTA and CDR2 is FQGNSA in the germline V gene. V dropped 5 bases and J dropped 6; count of bases not matched to a gene: 6. The CDR3 runs 14 residues. Here the CDR3 DNA reads TGTGCCAGCAGCGTGACAGGGTTTGCCGGGGAGCTGTTTTTT. Protein: CASSVTGFAGELFF.

This clone was picked up many times. The chain couples TRBV19 to TRBJ2-7, with D possibly TRBD1 on 5 matching bases. The CDR3 covers 14 residues. Germline V CDR1 and CDR2: LNHDA, SQIVND (reference sequence). Trimming removed 7 bases from V and 0 bases from J, with 13 bases in between. The CDR3 loop reads CASKARGNSYEQYF. In DNA, the CDR3 is TGTGCCAGTAAGGCAAGGGGAAACTCCTACGAGCAGTACTTC.

The genes are TRBV20-1 and TRBJ2-3; D might be TRBD1 (5 bases). The V gene lost 4 bases and the J gene lost 5 bases, with 7 bases spanning the gap. The CDR3 totals 11 residues. Germline V lookup: CDR1 DFQATT, CDR2 SNEGSKA (reference sequence). The CDR3 sequence is CSATGKDTQYF. CDR3 DNA: TGCAGTGCTACAGGGAAAGATACGCAGTATTTT.

This clone was seen once. The V and J genes are TRBV14 and TRBJ2-1, with 8 bases matching TRBD2. Germline V gives CDR1 SGHDN, CDR2 FVKESK. V lost 1 base to trimming and J lost 8 bases; unmatched junction nucleotides: 7. This CDR3 is built from 15 residues. The CDR3 DNA is TGTGCCAGCAGCCAAGTAGCGGGAATTGCCCATGAGCAGTTCTTC. Its protein product is CASSQVAGIAHEQFF. The full variable domain, rest sourced from reference TRBV14 and TRBJ2-1, is EAGVTQFPSHSVIEKGQTVTLRCDPISGHDNLYWYRRVMGKEIKFLLHFVKESKQDESGMPNNRFLAERTGGTYSTLKVQPAELEDSGVYFCASSQVAGIAHEQFFGPGTRLTVL.

The chain recombines TRBV4-1 with TRBJ2-7, with 14 bases identical to TRBD2. Germline CDR1 and CDR2: MGHRA and YSYEKL. Trimming removed 3 bases from V and 4 bases from J; junction bases left unmatched: 8. The CDR3 is made up of 17 amino acids. The CDR3 reads CASSQAYGLAGGYEQYF. CDR3 nucleotides: TGCGCCAGCAGCCAGGCCTACGGACTAGCGGGAGGTTACGAGCAGTACTTC.

This chain links TRBV11-3 with TRBJ2-5; 7 bases fit TRBD1. V gave up 5 bases and J gave up 3 bases; unmatched junction bases: 9. The germline V gene encodes CDR1 SGHNT and CDR2 YENEEA. CDR3 length: 15 residues. The CDR3 DNA reads TGTGCCAGCAGCCGAGCCTCCACAGGGGAAGAGACCCAGTACTTC. Residues: CASSRASTGEETQYF.

This chain uses TRBV12-3 or TRBV12-4 with TRBJ1-2, with 7 bases lining up with TRBD1. Trimming cost V 2 bases and J 6 bases; bases outside gene matches: 3. This CDR3 is built from 13 residues. The CDR3 DNA reads as TGTGCCAGCAGTTTACGAGGGGGCCATGGCTACACCTTC. This gives the protein CASSLRGGHGYTF.

The V gene is TRBV6-5, the J gene TRBJ2-7, with D unclear. The CDR3 totals 11 residues. The V end lost 6 bases, the J end lost 7 bases, and 10 bases lay between the germline ends. Germline V gene sequence: CDR1 MNHEY, CDR2 SVGAGI. DNA for the CDR3: TGTGCCAGCAGGAACTCCAGGGAGCAGTACTTC. Amino acid sequence: CASRNSREQYF.

The chain carries TRBV6-2 or TRBV6-3 and TRBJ2-1, with 14 bases lining up with TRBD2. V lost 5 bases, J lost 9 bases, and 6 bases stayed unmatched. Germline CDR1 MNHEY, CDR2 SVGEGT. The CDR3 spans 15 residues. The CDR3 sequence is CASSVGLAGAGEQFF. The CDR3 DNA reads as TGTGCCAGCAGTGTGGGACTAGCGGGAGCGGGTGAGCAGTTCTTC.

This clone has a handful of counts. The chain joins TRBV28 to TRBJ2-5; 15 nucleotides align to TRBD2. Losses at the gene ends were 5 bases for V and 5 bases for J; bases not matched to a gene: 12. CDR1 and CDR2 from the germline V gene are MDHEN and SYDVKM. The CDR3 loop spans 18 amino acids. This CDR3 reads CASSQHLGLAGGGETQYF. CDR3 bases: TGTGCCAGCAGTCAACACCTGGGACTAGCGGGAGGTGGTGAGACCCAGTACTTC.

The CDR3 DNA sequence: TGTGCCAGCATAGGGTTGGGAGGGATCTATGGCTACACCTTC. Translating gives CASIGLGGIYGYTF. This rearrangement joins TRBV6-5 to TRBJ1-2; no firm D call. Germline V lookup: CDR1 MNHEY, CDR2 SVGAGI. V was pared by 7 bases and J by 4 bases, with 16 bases between. The CDR3 is 14 residues long.

The sample holds a few counts of this clone. The V call is TRBV29-1, the J call TRBJ2-7; 8 positions match TRBD2. The CDR3 sequence is 13 residues long. Trimming at V came to 1 base and at J to 4 bases, leaving 3 bases not matched to a gene. CDR1 is SQVTM, CDR2 ANQGSEA, per germline. The DNA of the CDR3 is TGCAGCGTTGAAGCGGGAGGGCCTTACGAGCAGTACTTC. This codes for CSVEAGGPYEQYF.

This clone was seen a few times. CDR3 region: CASTVTGVGGYTF. The CDR3, as DNA: TGTGCCAGCACCGTGACAGGGGTCGGTGGCTACACCTTC. The gene calls are TRBV12-3 or TRBV12-4 and TRBJ1-2; 8 nucleotides agree with TRBD1. The J segment lost 7 bases and the V segment lost 7 bases, leaving 8 bases of the junction unmatched. This CDR3 is built from 13 residues.

The V call is TRBV5-1, the J call TRBJ1-3; possibly TRBD1 for D (6 bases). The V and J ends lost 0 bases and 4 bases respectively, with 11 bases between them. In germline, CDR1 is SGHRS, CDR2 YFSETQ. CDR3 length: 15 amino acids. CDR3 in DNA: TGCGCCAGCAGCTTGGTGGGGGCGAAGGGAAACACCATATATTTT. Translating gives CASSLVGAKGNTIYF.

The chain has TRBV6-4 and TRBJ2-2; D ambiguous. Trimming shortened V by 2 bases and J by 3 bases, and 4 bases separated the two germline ends. The CDR3 extends over 13 amino acids. Germline CDR1 and CDR2: MRHNA and SNTAGT. This CDR3 reads CASSDRYTGELFF. The CDR3 nucleotides read TGTGCCAGCAGTGACCGGTACACCGGGGAGCTGTTTTTT.

The chain is built from TRBV5-4 and TRBJ1-4, with unresolved D. The germline gives CDR1 SGHNT, CDR2 YYREEE (reference sequence). The CDR3 length is 14 residues. With 3 bases removed from V and 8 bases from J, the gap between germline ends came to 14 bases. The DNA of the CDR3 is TGTGCCAGCAGCTCAGCGGGGTCCACCGAAAAACTGTTTTTT. Its protein is CASSSAGSTEKLFF.

This clone has just one count. The V and J genes are TRBV29-1 and TRBJ2-1; 7 bases map to TRBD2. The junction had 6 bases not matched to a gene; V was cut back by 6 bases and J by 4 bases. CDR3 length: 13 residues. CDR1 and CDR2 from the germline V gene are SQVTM and ANQGSEA. CDR3 region: CSVGAGIYNEQFF. The CDR3 DNA follows: TGCAGCGTCGGAGCGGGGATATACAATGAGCAGTTCTTC.

The rearrangement joins TRBV7-9 to TRBJ2-7; perhaps TRBD2 as D (5 bases). This CDR3 is built from 12 residues. Trimming took off 8 bases at V and 0 bases at J, with 8 bases between the two ends. Germline CDR1 SEHNR, CDR2 FQNEAQ (reference sequence). CDR3 coding DNA: TGTGCCAGCGAAGGGAGCTCCTACGAGCAGTACTTC. It is translated as CASEGSSYEQYF. Looking up the rest from reference TRBV7-9 and TRBJ2-7 gives the full variable domain: DTGVSQNPRHKITKRGQNVTFRCDPISEHNRLYWYRQTLGQGPEFLTYFQNEAQLEKSRLLSDRFSAERPKGSFSTLEIQRTEQGDSAMYLCASEGSSYEQYFGPGTRLTVT.

The J gene is TRBJ2-4, the V gene TRBV7-9; perhaps TRBD1 as D (5 bases). Germline loops: CDR1 SEHNR, CDR2 FQNEAQ (reference sequence). Trimming stripped 1 base from V and 9 bases from J, with 13 bases between. CDR3 length equals 14 residues. The CDR3, as DNA: TGTGCCAGCAGCTTAGTCAGTAAAGGGGCCATTCAGTACTTC. Its protein is CASSLVSKGAIQYF.